A single sample is the source of the 22 T cell receptor beta chains below, sequenced in a study of cytomegalovirus exposure and HLA in healthy donors. The assay was immunoSEQ multiplex PCR, and TCRdb's table has in-frame clones only and misses some. The data show 150,000 to 200,000 clones, about 82% seen once. Sequences were obtained from PBMCs. These receptors were obtained from a woman aged 18-29 years in good health and CMV-seronegative.

J is TRBJ1-1 and V is TRBV29-1, with D uncertain. Trimming shortened V by 5 bases and J by 2 bases, and 12 bases separated the two germline ends. Germline CDR1 reads SQVTM; CDR2 reads ANQGSEA. CDR3 length: 13 residues. Written as DNA, the CDR3 is TGCAGCGTTTCTTCCAGTAAAAACACTGAAGCTTTCTTT. As protein: CSVSSSKNTEAFF.

The chain carries TRBV29-1 and TRBJ1-1, with 10 bases that match TRBD1. Germline CDR1 reads SQVTM; CDR2 reads ANQGSEA. The CDR3 covers 14 residues. V was pared by 5 bases and J by 5 bases, with 8 bases of the junction left unmatched. The CDR3 DNA reads as TGCAGCGTTAAACGCCGGGACAGGGGAACTGAAGCTTTCTTT. Translation gives CSVKRRDRGTEAFF. The full variable domain, rest sourced from reference TRBV29-1 and TRBJ1-1, is SAVISQKPSRDICQRGTSLTIQCQVDSQVTMMFWYRQQPGQSLTLIATANQGSEATYESGFVIDKFPISRPNLTFSTLTVSNMSPEDSSIYLCSVKRRDRGTEAFFGQGTRLTVV.

This clone was found a few times. The gene calls are TRBV13 and TRBJ2-5, with 13 bases fitting TRBD2. The length of the CDR3 is 16 residues. With 5 bases clipped from V and 4 bases from J, the junction kept 7 bases outside the gene matches. Germline-derived CDR1 and CDR2 are PRHDT and FYEKMQ (reference sequence). CDR3 in DNA: TGTGCCAGCAGCACCCGACTAGCGGGAGGTGGAGAGACCCAGTACTTC. It encodes CASSTRLAGGGETQYF.

The chain has TRBV7-3 and TRBJ1-4; 7 nucleotides align to TRBD1. The germline gives CDR1 SGHTA, CDR2 FQGTGA. CDR3 length: 19 amino acids. V dropped 0 bases and J dropped 8; count of bases not matched to a gene: 18. The CDR3 loop reads CASSLTAPTLIGGREKLFF. In DNA form, the CDR3 reads TGTGCCAGCAGCTTAACGGCTCCCACTTTAATAGGGGGCAGGGAAAAACTGTTTTTT.

This clone was observed once. The chain combines TRBV6-5 with TRBJ1-1; D is unresolved. V lost 0 bases and J 3 bases, leaving 14 bases between the germline ends. The CDR3 runs 16 residues. Looked up from germline, CDR1 is MNHEY and CDR2 is SVGAGI. The CDR3 here is CASSYSGGPLDTEAFF. For the CDR3, the DNA is TGTGCCAGCAGTTACTCCGGAGGGCCCTTGGACACTGAAGCTTTCTTT.

This chain joins TRBV6-5 and TRBJ2-4; 8 nucleotides line up with TRBD2. This CDR3 has 12 residues. The germline CDR1 and CDR2 sequences are MNHEY and SVGAGI. The trim removed 3 bases at V and 11 bases at J, leaving 3 bases unmatched. CDR3 DNA sequence: TGTGCCAGCAGTTATAGTAGCGGGGTTCAGTACTTC. Its protein product is CASSYSSGVQYF.

The chain joins TRBV6-1 to TRBJ2-4, with D possibly matching TRBD2 (6 bases). Trimming cost V 6 bases and J 2 bases, with 8 bases left between them. Germline V lookup: CDR1 MNHNS, CDR2 SASEGT. The CDR3 has 13 residues. The CDR3 nucleotides read TGTGCCAGCAGGGACTACACCAAAAACATTCAGTACTTC. Protein sequence: CASRDYTKNIQYF.

The chain joins TRBV5-1 to TRBJ1-1, with 7 bases identical to TRBD1. Trimming took 2 bases from V and 5 from J; bases not matched to a gene: 9. Germline CDR1 SGHRS, CDR2 YFSETQ. CDR3 length equals 15 residues. CDR3 in DNA: TGCGCCAGCAGCTTAACAGGACAGGTGGTAACTGAAGCTTTCTTT. Translating it yields CASSLTGQVVTEAFF.

The chain employs TRBV19 and TRBJ1-3, with no clear D. Trimming took 10 bases from V and 4 from J, leaving 8 bases between them. Germline values: CDR1 LNHDA, CDR2 SQIVND (reference sequence). The CDR3 consists of 11 residues. The CDR3 DNA reads as TGTGCCACCACTTCCGGAAACACCATATATTTT. It translates to CATTSGNTIYF.

This clone was observed a handful of times. V is TRBV7-8 and J is TRBJ2-7, with D perhaps TRBD2 (8 bases). The germline CDR1 and CDR2 sequences are SGHVS and FQNEAQ. Trimming removed 5 bases at V and 1 base at J, with 24 bases between. CDR3 length: 18 amino acids. Here the CDR3 DNA reads TGTGCCAGCAGCCATAGGGGGCTGCTTAGCGGGATTTCCTACGAGCAGTACTTC. The encoded protein is CASSHRGLLSGISYEQYF.

The CDR3: CASRLIGRTDTQYF. In nucleotides, the CDR3 is TGTGCCAGCCGCCTAATCGGGAGGACAGATACGCAGTATTTT. The V call is TRBV18, the J call TRBJ2-3; 7 nucleotides match TRBD2. The germline gives CDR1 KGHSH, CDR2 LQKENI. The CDR3 is 14 amino acids. The V and J ends lost 8 bases and 3 bases, in that order; junction bases with no gene match: 8.

The rearrangement uses TRBV7-9 and TRBJ1-5; 10 bases are a match to TRBD1. The germline V gene encodes CDR1 SEHNR and CDR2 FQNEAQ (reference sequence). The CDR3 loop spans 18 amino acids. J was trimmed by 6 bases and V by 1 base; bases with no gene match: 12. The CDR3 protein is CASSLVSQGQGRGQPQHF. The DNA of the CDR3 is TGTGCCAGCAGCTTAGTTAGTCAGGGACAGGGGCGAGGTCAGCCCCAGCATTTT.

CDR3 sequence: CASSYSKDRVDTEAFF. CDR3 bases: TGTGCCAGCAGTTACTCGAAAGACAGGGTGGACACTGAAGCTTTCTTT. The chain employs TRBV6-5 and TRBJ1-1, with 7 positions matching TRBD1. CDR3 length equals 16 residues. Germline V gene data show CDR1 as MNHEY and CDR2 as SVGAGI. V was clipped by 0 bases and J by 3 bases; unmatched bases: 7.

The chain is built from TRBV29-1 and TRBJ2-1, with 7 bases aligning to TRBD1. This CDR3 has 14 residues. The V gene's germline CDR1 is SQVTM and CDR2 ANQGSEA. The CDR3 DNA sequence: TGCAGTTCCACACGACAGGGCTCCTACAATGAGCAGTTCTTC. Protein product: CSSTRQGSYNEQFF.

The rearrangement joins TRBV19 to TRBJ2-7, with TRBD1 as a possible D gene (6 bases). Germline V CDR1 and CDR2: LNHDA, SQIVND (reference sequence). This CDR3 has 19 amino acids. Trimming cost V 4 bases and J 2 bases, with 27 bases left between them. CDR3 loop: CASSTWSGATQLNPYEQYF. As DNA, the CDR3 is TGTGCCAGTAGTACCTGGTCAGGGGCAACACAGTTGAACCCCTACGAGCAGTACTTC. Full variable domain (rest looked up from reference TRBV19 and TRBJ2-7): DGGITQSPKYLFRKEGQNVTLSCEQNLNHDAMYWYRQDPGQGLRLIYYSQIVNDFQKGDIAEGYSVSREKKESFPLTVTSAQKNPTAFYLCASSTWSGATQLNPYEQYFGPGTRLTVT.

This chain connects TRBV19 to TRBJ2-3; TRBD2 is a possible D gene (5 bases). Trimming left V 10 bases short and J 7 bases short, with 24 bases between. Germline CDR1 is LNHDA and CDR2 is SQIVND (reference sequence). The length of the CDR3 is 15 residues. Here the CDR3 DNA reads TGTGCCACCCAAAGCCCCCAGTACTCGGGGTATACGCAGTATTTT. Encoded protein: CATQSPQYSGYTQYF. Full variable domain (remainder filled in from reference TRBV19 and TRBJ2-3): DGGITQSPKYLFRKEGQNVTLSCEQNLNHDAMYWYRQDPGQGLRLIYYSQIVNDFQKGDIAEGYSVSREKKESFPLTVTSAQKNPTAFYLCATQSPQYSGYTQYFGPGTRLTVL.

This chain links TRBV6-1 with TRBJ1-1, with 9 bases that match TRBD1. This CDR3 contains 13 residues. Germline V gene data show CDR1 as MNHNS and CDR2 as SASEGT. Trimming took 4 bases from V and 11 from J; bases not matched to a gene: 8. The CDR3 sequence is CASSATGGRGAFF. DNA of the CDR3: TGTGCCAGCAGTGCGACAGGGGGTCGGGGTGCTTTCTTT.

CDR3 region: CASSRREGQDTEAFF. The CDR3 bases are TGCGCCAGCAGCCGTAGGGAGGGGCAGGACACTGAAGCTTTCTTT. The genes are TRBV4-1 and TRBJ1-1, with D tentatively TRBD1 (5 bases). Trimming stripped 4 bases from V and 3 bases from J, with 15 bases between. Germline CDR1 and CDR2: MGHRA and YSYEKL. The CDR3 runs 15 residues.

The chain joins TRBV19 to TRBJ1-5, with 7 nucleotides matching TRBD1. With V trimmed by 3 bases and J by 2 bases, 10 bases remained unmatched. The CDR3 totals 17 residues. Germline V gene data show CDR1 as LNHDA and CDR2 as SQIVND (reference sequence). As DNA, the CDR3 is TGTGCCAGTAGTATGACAGGGAGTTTTGGGGGCAATCAGCCCCAGCATTTT. It specifies CASSMTGSFGGNQPQHF.

The chain is built from TRBV11-3 and TRBJ2-1, with 8 bases lining up with TRBD2. Germline CDR1 reads SGHNT; CDR2 reads YENEEA. The CDR3 length is 14 residues. J was trimmed by 7 bases and V by 4 bases; bases with no gene match: 6. The CDR3, as DNA: TGTGCCAGCAGCTCCTTAGCGGGGTCAAATGAGCAGTTCTTC. It codes for CASSSLAGSNEQFF.

In this sample, this clone turned up once. V gene TRBV29-1 combines with J gene TRBJ2-7; D might be TRBD1 (6 bases). V lost 3 bases, J lost 4 bases, and 10 bases lay in between. The CDR3 is 12 amino acids. Germline values: CDR1 SQVTM, CDR2 ANQGSEA. DNA for the CDR3: TGCAGCGTTGAGGGGACAAGATACGAGCAGTACTTC. Its protein product is CSVEGTRYEQYF.

The chain employs TRBV5-4 and TRBJ2-7, with D maybe TRBD2 (5 bases). V was pared by 4 bases and J by 0 bases, with 14 bases between. This CDR3 has 15 amino acids. CDR1 is SGHNT and CDR2 is YYREEE in the germline V gene (reference sequence). The CDR3 DNA reads TGTGCCAGCAGCCCCACGGGGAGTGTCTCCTACGAGCAGTACTTC. Protein: CASSPTGSVSYEQYF.